Below are 11 T cell receptor beta chains sequenced from a single sample in a study of monozygotic twins with inflammatory bowel disease. TCRdb reanalyzed the 5' RACE reads and collapses them to one entry per CDR3 protein, without DNA. The table for this sample gives around 97,000 distinct CDR3 sequences. The sequenced material came from blood. Source of these receptors: a human donor with ulcerative colitis or Crohn's disease, or a healthy co-twin of an affected twin (not recorded which).

The V and J genes are TRBV3-1 and TRBJ2-3; without DNA, the TCRdb call of TRBD1 cannot be checked. Germline CDR1 and CDR2: LGHDT and YNNKEL (reference sequence). CDR3 length equals 13 residues. The CDR3 spells CASSRGGETTQYF.

The chain combines TRBV20-1 with TRBJ2-2. In germline, CDR1 is DFQATT, CDR2 SNEGSKA (reference sequence). CDR3 length: 12 amino acids. The CDR3 spells CSAPHNTGELFF.

The J gene is TRBJ2-3, the V gene TRBV5-1; the D call of TRBD2 rests on TCRdb alone, since no DNA is present to check it. CDR3 size: 13 residues. Germline values: CDR1 SGHRS, CDR2 YFSETQ. CDR3 sequence reads: CASGRSSTDTQYF.

This rearrangement joins TRBV5-1 to TRBJ2-1; absent DNA, TCRdb's TRBD1 call cannot be checked. The CDR3 covers 15 residues. The germline gives CDR1 SGHRS, CDR2 YFSETQ. CDR3 amino acids: CASSDPGQGRVEQFF.

The CDR3 protein is CSARGPALAKNIQYF. This chain uses TRBV20-1 with TRBJ2-4; TCRdb's D call, TRBD1, is unchecked because there is no DNA. This CDR3 has 15 residues. In germline, CDR1 is DFQATT, CDR2 SNEGSKA (reference sequence).

The genes are TRBV28 and TRBJ2-1; TCRdb proposes TRBD2, but this gene call is untestable without DNA. Germline-derived CDR1 and CDR2 are MDHEN and SYDVKM. This CDR3 is built from 19 residues. The CDR3 loop is CASSFRLAGGLSSYNEQFF.

The V and J genes are TRBV10-3 and TRBJ1-3; there is no DNA to check the TCRdb D call of TRBD1. The CDR3 runs 15 residues. Germline assignment: CDR1 ENHRY and CDR2 SYGVKD. CDR3 sequence reads: CAVRDTKGARDTIYF.

The chain uses TRBV5-1 and TRBJ2-5. The germline CDR1 and CDR2 sequences are SGHRS and YFSETQ. CDR3 length equals 13 residues. The CDR3 sequence: CASSPLGQETQYF. The variable domain in full, with the rest retrieved from reference TRBV5-1 and TRBJ2-5, is KAGVTQTPRYLIKTRGQQVTLSCSPISGHRSVSWYQQTPGQGLQFLFEYFSETQRNKGNFPGRFSGRQFSNSRSEMNVSTLELGDSALYLCASSPLGQETQYFGPGTRLLVL.

The gene calls are TRBV27 and TRBJ2-1; the D gene TCRdb calls, TRBD1, cannot be checked with no DNA. This CDR3 has 14 amino acids. The V gene's germline CDR1 is MNHEY and CDR2 SMNVEV (reference sequence). The CDR3 here is CASRQIDRGNEQFF.

The rearrangement joins TRBV6-2 or TRBV6-3 to TRBJ1-1; TCRdb's D call of TRBD1 is untestable without DNA. CDR3 length: 14 residues. Germline V gene data show CDR1 as MNHEY and CDR2 as SVGEGT. CDR3 amino acids: CASSSNRVGNEAFF.

The chain uses TRBV27 and TRBJ2-1; TCRdb's D call, TRBD2, is unchecked because there is no DNA. Germline CDR1 MNHEY, CDR2 SMNVEV (reference sequence). The CDR3 length is 19 residues. The CDR3 sequence: CASSSLSGGSGGTTNEQFF.